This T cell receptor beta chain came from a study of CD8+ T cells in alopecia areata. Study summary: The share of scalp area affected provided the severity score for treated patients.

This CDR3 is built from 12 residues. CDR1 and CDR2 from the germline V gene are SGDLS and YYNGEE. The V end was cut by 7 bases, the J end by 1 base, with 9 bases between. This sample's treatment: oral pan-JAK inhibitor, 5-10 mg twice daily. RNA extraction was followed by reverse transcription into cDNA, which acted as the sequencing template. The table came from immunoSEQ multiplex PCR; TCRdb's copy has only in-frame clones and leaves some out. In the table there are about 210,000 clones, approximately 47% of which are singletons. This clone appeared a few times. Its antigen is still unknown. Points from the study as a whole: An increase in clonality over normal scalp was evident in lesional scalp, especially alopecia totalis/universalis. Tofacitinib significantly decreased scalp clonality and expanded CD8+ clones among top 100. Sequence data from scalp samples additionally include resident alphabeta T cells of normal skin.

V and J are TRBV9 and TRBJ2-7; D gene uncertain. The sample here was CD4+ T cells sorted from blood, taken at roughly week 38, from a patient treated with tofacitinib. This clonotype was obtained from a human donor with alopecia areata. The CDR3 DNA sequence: TGTGCCAGCGGGTCTCGGTCCTACGAGCAGTACTTC. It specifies CASGSRSYEQYF.